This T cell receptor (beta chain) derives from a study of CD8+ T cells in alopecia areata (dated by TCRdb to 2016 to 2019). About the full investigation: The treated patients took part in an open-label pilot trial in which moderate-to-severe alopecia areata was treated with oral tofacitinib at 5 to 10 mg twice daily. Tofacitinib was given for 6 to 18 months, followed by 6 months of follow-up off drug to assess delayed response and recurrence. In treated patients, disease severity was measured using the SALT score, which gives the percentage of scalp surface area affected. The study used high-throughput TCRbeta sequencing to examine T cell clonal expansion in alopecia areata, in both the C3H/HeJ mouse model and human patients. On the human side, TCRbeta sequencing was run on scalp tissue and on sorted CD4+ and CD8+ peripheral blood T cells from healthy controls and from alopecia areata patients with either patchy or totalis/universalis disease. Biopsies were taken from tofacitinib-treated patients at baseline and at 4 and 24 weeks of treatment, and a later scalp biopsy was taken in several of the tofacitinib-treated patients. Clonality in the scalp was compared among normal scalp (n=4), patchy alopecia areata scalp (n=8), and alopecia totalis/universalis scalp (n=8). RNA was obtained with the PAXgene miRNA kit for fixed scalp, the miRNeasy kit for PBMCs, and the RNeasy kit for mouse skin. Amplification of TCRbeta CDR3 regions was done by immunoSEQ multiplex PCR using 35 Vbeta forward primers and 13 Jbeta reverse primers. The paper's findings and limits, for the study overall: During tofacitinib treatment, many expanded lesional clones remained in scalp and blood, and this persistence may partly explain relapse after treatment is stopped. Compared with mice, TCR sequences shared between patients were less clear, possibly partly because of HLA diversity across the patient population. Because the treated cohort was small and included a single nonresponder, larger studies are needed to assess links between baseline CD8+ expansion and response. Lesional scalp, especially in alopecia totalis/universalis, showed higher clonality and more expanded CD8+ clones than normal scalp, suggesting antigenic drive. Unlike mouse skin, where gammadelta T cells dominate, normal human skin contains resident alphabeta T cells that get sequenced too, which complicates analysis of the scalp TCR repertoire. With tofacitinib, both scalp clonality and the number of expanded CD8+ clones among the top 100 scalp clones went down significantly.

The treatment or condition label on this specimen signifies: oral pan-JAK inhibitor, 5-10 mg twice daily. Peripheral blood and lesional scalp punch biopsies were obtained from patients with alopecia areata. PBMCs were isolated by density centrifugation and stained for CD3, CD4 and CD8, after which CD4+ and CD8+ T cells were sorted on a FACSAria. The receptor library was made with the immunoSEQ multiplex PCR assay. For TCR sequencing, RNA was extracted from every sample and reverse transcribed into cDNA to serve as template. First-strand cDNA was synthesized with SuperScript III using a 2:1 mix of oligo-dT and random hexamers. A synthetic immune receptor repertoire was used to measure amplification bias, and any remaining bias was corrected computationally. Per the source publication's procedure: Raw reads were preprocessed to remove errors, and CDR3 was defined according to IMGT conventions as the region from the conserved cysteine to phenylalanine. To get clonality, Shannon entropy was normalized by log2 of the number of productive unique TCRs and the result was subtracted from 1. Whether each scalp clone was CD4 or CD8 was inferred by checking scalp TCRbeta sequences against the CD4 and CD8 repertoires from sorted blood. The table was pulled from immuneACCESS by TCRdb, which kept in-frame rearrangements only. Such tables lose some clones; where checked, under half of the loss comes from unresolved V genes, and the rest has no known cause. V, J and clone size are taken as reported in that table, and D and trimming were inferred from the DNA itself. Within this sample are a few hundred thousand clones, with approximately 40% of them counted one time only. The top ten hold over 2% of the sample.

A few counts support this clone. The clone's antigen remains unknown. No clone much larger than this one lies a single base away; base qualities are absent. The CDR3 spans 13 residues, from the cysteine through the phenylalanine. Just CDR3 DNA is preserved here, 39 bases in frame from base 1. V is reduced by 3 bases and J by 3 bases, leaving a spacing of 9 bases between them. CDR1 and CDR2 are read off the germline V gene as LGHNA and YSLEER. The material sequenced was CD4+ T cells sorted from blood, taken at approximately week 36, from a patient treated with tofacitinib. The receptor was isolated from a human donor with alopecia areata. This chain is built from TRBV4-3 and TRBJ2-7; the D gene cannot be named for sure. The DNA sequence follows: TGCGCCAGCAGCCATGATTCCGGCTACGAGCAGTACTTC. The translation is CASSHDSGYEQYF.